The subject of this entry is one T cell receptor beta chain. Data came from immunoSEQ multiplex PCR; TCRdb stores just in-frame clones and leaves some out. The data hold roughly 660,000 clones, with approximately 90% observed a single time. This sample stems from a study of shared T cell receptors in the human thymus. V dropped 7 bases and J dropped 4; count of bases not matched to a gene: 6. The CDR3 runs to 16 residues. CDR1 and CDR2 (germline): LGHNA, YSLEER. These same data were also listed under a study on human thymus T cells.

The clonotype comes from a boy under three years old with a congenital heart defect. The sequenced sample was thymocytes. V usage is TRBV4-3 and J usage is TRBJ2-1; 14 positions agree with TRBD2. The CDR3 loop is CASKGTSGSRYNEQFF. The DNA of the CDR3 is TGCGCCAGCAAAGGGACTAGCGGGAGTAGGTACAATGAGCAGTTCTTC.